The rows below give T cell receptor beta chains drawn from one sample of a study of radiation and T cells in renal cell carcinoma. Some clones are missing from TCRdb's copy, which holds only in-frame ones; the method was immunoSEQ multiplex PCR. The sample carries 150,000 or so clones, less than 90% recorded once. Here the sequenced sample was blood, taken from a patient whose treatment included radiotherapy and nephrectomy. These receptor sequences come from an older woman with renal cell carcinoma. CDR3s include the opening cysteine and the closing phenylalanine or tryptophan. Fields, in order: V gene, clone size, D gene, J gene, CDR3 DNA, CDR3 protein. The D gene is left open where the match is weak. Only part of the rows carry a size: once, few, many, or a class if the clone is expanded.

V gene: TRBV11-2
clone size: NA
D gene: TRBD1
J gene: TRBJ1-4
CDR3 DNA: TGTGCCAGCAGGCGAAATACAGGGGGTGCTGAAAAACTGTTTTTT
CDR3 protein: CASRRNTGGAEKLFF

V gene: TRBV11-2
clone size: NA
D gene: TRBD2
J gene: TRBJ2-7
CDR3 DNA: TGTGCCAGCAGCCCGAGGGTGGTAGCGGGGACTTACGAGCAGTACTTC
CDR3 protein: CASSPRVVAGTYEQYF

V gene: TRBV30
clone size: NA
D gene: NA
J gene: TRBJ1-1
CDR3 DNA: TGTGCCTGGAGTGTACTCGGAGTTACAGGGATGAACACTGAAGCTTTCTTT
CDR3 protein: CAWSVLGVTGMNTEAFF

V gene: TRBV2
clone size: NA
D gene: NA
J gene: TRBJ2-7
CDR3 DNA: TGTGCCAGCAGTGAAGCCCGGGGACCTGTCGAGCAGTACTTC
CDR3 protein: CASSEARGPVEQYF

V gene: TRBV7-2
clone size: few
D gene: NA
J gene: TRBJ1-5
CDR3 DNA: TGTGCCAGCAGCTTAGCGTGGGGGGATCAGCCCCAGCATTTT
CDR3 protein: CASSLAWGDQPQHF

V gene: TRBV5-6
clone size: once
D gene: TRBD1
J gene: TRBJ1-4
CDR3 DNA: TGTGCCAGCAGCTCGGGACAGCGCGAAAAACTGTTTTTT
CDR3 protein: CASSSGQREKLFF

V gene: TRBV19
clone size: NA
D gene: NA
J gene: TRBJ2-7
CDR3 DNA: TGTGCCAGTAGTATAGGGGGGGACACCTTCCCCTACGAGCAGTACTTC
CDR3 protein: CASSIGGDTFPYEQYF

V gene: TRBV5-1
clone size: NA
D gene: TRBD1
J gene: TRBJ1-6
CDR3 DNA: TGCGCCAGCAGTAATGACAGGGGAGGTAATTCACCCCTCCACTTT
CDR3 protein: CASSNDRGGNSPLHF

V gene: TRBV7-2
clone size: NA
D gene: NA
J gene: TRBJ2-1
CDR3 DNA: TGTGCCAGCAGCTTAGGTGCGACCGCCTCCTACAATGAGCAGTTCTTC
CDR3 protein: CASSLGATASYNEQFF

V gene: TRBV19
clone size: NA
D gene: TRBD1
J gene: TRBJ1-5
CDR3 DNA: TGTGCCAGTAGTTCCGGGACAGGGACAGGACAGCCCCAGCATTTT
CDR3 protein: CASSSGTGTGQPQHF

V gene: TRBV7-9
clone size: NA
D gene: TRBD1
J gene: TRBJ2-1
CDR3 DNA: TGTGCCAGCAGCCGTATACGGGACAGGGGAGGGAATGAGCAGTTCTTC
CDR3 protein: CASSRIRDRGGNEQFF

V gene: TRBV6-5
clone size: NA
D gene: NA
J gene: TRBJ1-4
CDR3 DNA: TGTGCCAGCAGTTACTCCCCGGCAGGGACTAATGAAAAACTGTTTTTT
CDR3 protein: CASSYSPAGTNEKLFF

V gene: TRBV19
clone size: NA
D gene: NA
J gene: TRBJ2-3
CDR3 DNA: TGTGCCAGTAGTAAAGGCCGGGGAACCACAGATACGCAGTATTTT
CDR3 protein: CASSKGRGTTDTQYF

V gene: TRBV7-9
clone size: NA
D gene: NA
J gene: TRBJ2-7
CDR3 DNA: TGTGCCAGCAGCACCAACAGGGTCTACGAGCAGTACTTC
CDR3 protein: CASSTNRVYEQYF

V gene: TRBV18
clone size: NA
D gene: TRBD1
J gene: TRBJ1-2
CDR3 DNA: TGTGCCAGCTCACCTACGGGACAGGGACATGGCTACACCTTC
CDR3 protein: CASSPTGQGHGYTF

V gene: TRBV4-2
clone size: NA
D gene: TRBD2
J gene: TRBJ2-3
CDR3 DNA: TGTGCCAGCAGCACCTCGACTAGCGGGGGGGCAGATACGCAGTATTTT
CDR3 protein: CASSTSTSGGADTQYF

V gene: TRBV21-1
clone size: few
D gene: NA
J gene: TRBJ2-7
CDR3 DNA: TGTGCCAGCAGCAAAGTACCCTCCGAGCAGTACTTC
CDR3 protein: CASSKVPSEQYF

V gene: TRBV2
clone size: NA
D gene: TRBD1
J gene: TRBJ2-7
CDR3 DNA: TGTGCCAGCAGACAGGGGACGGCGACCTACGAGCAGTACTTC
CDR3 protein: CASRQGTATYEQYF

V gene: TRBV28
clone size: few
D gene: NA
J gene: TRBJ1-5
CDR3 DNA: TGTGCCAGCAGTTCGCCAGGACGCAATCAGCCCCAGCATTTT
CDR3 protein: CASSSPGRNQPQHF

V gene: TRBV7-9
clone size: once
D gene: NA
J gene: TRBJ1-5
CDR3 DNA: TGTGCCAGCAGCCCCATAATTGGGGCGGTCAATCAGCCCCAGCATTTT
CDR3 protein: CASSPIIGAVNQPQHF

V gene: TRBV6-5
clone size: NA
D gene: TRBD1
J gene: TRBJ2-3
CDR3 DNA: TGTGCCAGCAGCCAGACAGGGGCTAGGACAGATACGCAGTATTTT
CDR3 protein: CASSQTGARTDTQYF

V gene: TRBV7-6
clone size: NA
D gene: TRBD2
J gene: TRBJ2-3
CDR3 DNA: TGTGCCAGCAGCTATACCCCTCCGGGACTAGCGGGCACAGATACGCAGTATTTT
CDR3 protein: CASSYTPPGLAGTDTQYF

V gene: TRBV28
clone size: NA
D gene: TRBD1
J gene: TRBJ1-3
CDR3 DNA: TGTGCCAGCAGTTCCAGACCGGGACAGTCTGGAAACACCATATATTTT
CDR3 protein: CASSSRPGQSGNTIYF

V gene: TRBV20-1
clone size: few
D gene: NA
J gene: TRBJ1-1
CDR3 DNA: TGCAGTGCTAGAGGAGGGACTGAAGCTTTCTTT
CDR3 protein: CSARGGTEAFF

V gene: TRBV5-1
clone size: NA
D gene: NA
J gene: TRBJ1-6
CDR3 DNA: TGCGCCAGCAGCTTAGTACAGGGTAGTTTGGGTTCACCCCTCCACTTT
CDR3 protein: CASSLVQGSLGSPLHF

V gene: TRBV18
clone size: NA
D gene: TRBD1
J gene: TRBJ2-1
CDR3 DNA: TGTGCCAGCTCACCACGAGGGGGCCCAGACAATGAGCAGTTCTTC
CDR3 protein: CASSPRGGPDNEQFF

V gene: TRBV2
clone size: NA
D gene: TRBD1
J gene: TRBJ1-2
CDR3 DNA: TGTGCCAGCAGTGAATCTGGACAGGGGGCGAATGGCTACACCTTC
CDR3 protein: CASSESGQGANGYTF

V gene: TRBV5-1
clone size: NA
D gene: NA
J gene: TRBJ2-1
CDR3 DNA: TGCGCCAGCAGCCTGGACCTTTGGGGCCACAATGAGCAGTTCTTC
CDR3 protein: CASSLDLWGHNEQFF

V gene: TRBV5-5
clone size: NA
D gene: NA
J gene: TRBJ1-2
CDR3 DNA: TGTGCCAGCAGCTGGGCCCGCGCCGAACTTTATGGCTACACCTTC
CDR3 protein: CASSWARAELYGYTF

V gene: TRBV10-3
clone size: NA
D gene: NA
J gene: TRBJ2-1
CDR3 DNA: TGTGCCATCAGTGACCAACCCCTAGGGCACTTTGAGCAGTTCTTC
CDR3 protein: CAISDQPLGHFEQFF

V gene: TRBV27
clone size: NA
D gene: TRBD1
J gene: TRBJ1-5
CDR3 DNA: TGTGCCAGCAGTTTATTGGGACAGGGGTCCGTAGGCAATCAGCCCCAGCATTTT
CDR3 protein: CASSLLGQGSVGNQPQHF

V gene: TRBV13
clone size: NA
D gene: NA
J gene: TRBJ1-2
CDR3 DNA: TGTGCCAGCAGCTTAGGCCCCAACCGGGGCGGGGACTATGGCTACACCTTC
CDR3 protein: CASSLGPNRGGDYGYTF

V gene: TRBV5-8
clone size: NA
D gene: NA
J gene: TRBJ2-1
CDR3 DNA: TGTGCCAGCAGCTTGGGACCTGATGGCCCCAATGAGCAGTTCTTC
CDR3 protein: CASSLGPDGPNEQFF

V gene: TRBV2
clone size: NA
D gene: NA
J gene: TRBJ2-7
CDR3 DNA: TGTGCCAGCAGGTCGGTGCGGAACGAGCAGTACTTC
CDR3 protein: CASRSVRNEQYF

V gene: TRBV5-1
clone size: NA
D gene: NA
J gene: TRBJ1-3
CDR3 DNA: TGCGCCAGCAGCTTCGGGTCTGGAAACACCATATATTTT
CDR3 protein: CASSFGSGNTIYF

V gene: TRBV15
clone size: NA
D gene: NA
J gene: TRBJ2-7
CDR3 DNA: TGTGCCACCAGCAGAGATGCCCCAGGGGACCGACAGTACTTC
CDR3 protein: CATSRDAPGDRQYF

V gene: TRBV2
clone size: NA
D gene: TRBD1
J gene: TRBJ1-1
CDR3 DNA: TGTGCCAGCAGTGAAGGACAGGGTTGGACTGAAGCTTTCTTT
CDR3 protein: CASSEGQGWTEAFF

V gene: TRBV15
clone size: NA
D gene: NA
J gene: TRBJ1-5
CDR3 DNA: TGTGCCACCAGCAGTGGGCGGGGTAGCAATCAGCCCCAGCATTTT
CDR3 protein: CATSSGRGSNQPQHF

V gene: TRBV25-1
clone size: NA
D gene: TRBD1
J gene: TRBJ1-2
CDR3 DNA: TGTGCCAGCAGTCTTGACAGGGGATTGAGTGGTGGCTACACCTTC
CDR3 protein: CASSLDRGLSGGYTF

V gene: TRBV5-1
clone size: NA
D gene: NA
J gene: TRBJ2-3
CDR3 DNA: TGCGCCAGCAGCTGGAGGGACCAGAGCACAGATACGCAGTATTTT
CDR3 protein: CASSWRDQSTDTQYF

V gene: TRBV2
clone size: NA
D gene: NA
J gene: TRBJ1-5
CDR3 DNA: TGTGCCAGCAGTGAATCCCCAGGGGTAGGCAATCAGCCCCAGCATTTT
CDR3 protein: CASSESPGVGNQPQHF

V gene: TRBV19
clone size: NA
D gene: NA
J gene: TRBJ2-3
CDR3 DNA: TGTGCCAGTAGTATTTCCCTTCTCGAAGATACGCAGTATTTT
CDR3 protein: CASSISLLEDTQYF

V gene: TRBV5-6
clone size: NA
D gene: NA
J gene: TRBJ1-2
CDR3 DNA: TGTGCCAGCAGCTTGGATCGGAGAAACTATGGCTACACCTTC
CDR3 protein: CASSLDRRNYGYTF

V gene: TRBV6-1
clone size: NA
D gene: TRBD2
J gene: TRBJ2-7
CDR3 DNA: TGTGCCAGCAATGAGAGCGGGGGGGGATACGAGCAGTACTTC
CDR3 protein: CASNESGGGYEQYF

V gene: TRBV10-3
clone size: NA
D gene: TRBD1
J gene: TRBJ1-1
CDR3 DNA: TGTGCCATCAGTGACTGGACAGGGGGAACTGAAGCTTTCTTT
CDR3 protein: CAISDWTGGTEAFF

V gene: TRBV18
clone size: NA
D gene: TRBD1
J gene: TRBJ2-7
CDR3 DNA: TGTGCCAGCTCACTGGGACAGTCGGCCTACGAGCAGTACTTC
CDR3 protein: CASSLGQSAYEQYF

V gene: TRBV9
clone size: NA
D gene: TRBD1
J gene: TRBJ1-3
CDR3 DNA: TGTGCCAGCAGCGCCTTCGGACAGGGGAACACCATATATTTT
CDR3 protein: CASSAFGQGNTIYF

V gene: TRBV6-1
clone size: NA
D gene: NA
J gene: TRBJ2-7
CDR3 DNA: TGTGCCAGCAGGGGGGGAGAGACCAGGCTGTACGAGCAGTACTTC
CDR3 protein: CASRGGETRLYEQYF

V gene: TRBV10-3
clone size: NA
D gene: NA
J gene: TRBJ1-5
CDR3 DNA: TGTGCCATCAGTGAGTTGGGGTCGGATCAGCCCCAGCATTTT
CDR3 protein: CAISELGSDQPQHF

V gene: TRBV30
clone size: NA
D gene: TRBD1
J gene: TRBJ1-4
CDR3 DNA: TGTGCCTGGAGTCTGGGTGGACAGGCGAGACGGGAAAAACTGTTTTTT
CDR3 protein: CAWSLGGQARREKLFF

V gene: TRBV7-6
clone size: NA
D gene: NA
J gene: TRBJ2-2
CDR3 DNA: TGTGCCAGCAGCTTGAGGGCCGGGGAGCTGTTTTTT
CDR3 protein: CASSLRAGELFF

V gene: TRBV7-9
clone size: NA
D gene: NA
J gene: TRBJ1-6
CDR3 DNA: TGTGCCAGCTCGACGGTAGCTAATTCACCCCTCCACTTT
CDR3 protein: CASSTVANSPLHF

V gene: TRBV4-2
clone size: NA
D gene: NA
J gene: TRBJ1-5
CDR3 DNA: TGTGCCAGCAGCCAGGACCAATATAGCAATCAGCCCCAGCATTTT
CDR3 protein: CASSQDQYSNQPQHF

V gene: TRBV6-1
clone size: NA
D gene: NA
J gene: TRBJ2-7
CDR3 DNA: TGTGCCAGCAGTGAGCGGGGGCCTACCTACGAGCAGTACTTC
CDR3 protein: CASSERGPTYEQYF

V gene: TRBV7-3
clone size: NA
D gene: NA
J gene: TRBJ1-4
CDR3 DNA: TGTGCCAGCAGCTTTAGACGAGGTGAAAAACTGTTTTTT
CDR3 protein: CASSFRRGEKLFF

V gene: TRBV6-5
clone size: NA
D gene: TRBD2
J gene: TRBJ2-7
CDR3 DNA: TGTGCCAGCAGTTACTCGCGTCTAGCGGGTTCCTACGAGCAGTACTTC
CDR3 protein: CASSYSRLAGSYEQYF

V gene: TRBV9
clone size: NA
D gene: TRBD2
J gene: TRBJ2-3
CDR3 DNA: TGTGCCAGCAGCGCCGGTCCCCGGACTAGCGGGGGGAGGGATACGCAGTATTTT
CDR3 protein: CASSAGPRTSGGRDTQYF

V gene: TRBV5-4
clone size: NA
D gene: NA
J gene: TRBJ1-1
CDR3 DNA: TGTGCCAGCAGCCCATCCCGCGGGGGTCGAACTGAAGCTTTCTTT
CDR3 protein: CASSPSRGGRTEAFF

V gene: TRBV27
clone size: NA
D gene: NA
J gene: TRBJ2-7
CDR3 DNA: TGTGCCAGCAGTCCCCGAGGGGGGCGCATCTACGAGCAGTACTTC
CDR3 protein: CASSPRGGRIYEQYF